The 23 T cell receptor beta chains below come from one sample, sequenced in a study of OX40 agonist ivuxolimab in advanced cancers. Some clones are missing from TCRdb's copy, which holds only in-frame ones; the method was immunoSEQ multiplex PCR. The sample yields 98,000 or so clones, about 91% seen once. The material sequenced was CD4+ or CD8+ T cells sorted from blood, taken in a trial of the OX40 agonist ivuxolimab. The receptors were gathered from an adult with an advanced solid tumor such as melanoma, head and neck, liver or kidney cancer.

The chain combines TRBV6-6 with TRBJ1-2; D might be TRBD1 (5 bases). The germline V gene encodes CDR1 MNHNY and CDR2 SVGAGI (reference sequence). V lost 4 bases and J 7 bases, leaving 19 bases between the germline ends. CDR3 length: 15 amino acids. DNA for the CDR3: TGTGCCAGCAGTTTGAGGGGTGAATCGGGGGGTGGCTACACCTTC. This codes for CASSLRGESGGGYTF.

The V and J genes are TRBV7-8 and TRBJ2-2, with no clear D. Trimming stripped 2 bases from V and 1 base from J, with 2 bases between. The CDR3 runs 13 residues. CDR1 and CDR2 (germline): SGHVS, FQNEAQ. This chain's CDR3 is CASSLLNTGELFF. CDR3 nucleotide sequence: TGTGCCAGCAGCTTATTGAACACCGGGGAGCTGTTTTTT.

CDR3 bases: TGTGCCTGGAGCGGTAGCGGGTGGGGGGAGACCCAGTACTTC. Its protein is CAWSGSGWGETQYF. V usage is TRBV30 and J usage is TRBJ2-5, with 7 bases identical to TRBD2. The CDR3 is 14 amino acids. The germline CDR1 and CDR2 sequences are GTSNPN and SVGIG (reference sequence). V shed 3 bases and J 5 bases; nucleotides not matched to a gene: 9.

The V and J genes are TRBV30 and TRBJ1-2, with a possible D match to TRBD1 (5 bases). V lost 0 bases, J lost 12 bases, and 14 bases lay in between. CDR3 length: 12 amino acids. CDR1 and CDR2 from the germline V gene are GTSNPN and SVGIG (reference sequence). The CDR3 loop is CAWSVGPGPHTF. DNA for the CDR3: TGTGCCTGGAGTGTAGGACCAGGGCCCCACACCTTC.

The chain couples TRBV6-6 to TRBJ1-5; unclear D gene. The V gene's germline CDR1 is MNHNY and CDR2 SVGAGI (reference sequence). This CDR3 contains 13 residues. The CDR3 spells CATTDNSNQPQHF. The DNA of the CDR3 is TGTGCTACTACAGATAATAGCAATCAGCCCCAGCATTTT.

The CDR3 sequence is CASTHSQRGPYEQYF. The CDR3 coding sequence is TGTGCCAGCACCCATAGTCAGCGGGGTCCCTACGAGCAGTACTTC. The V call is TRBV5-8, the J call TRBJ2-7; TRBD2 matches at 7 bases. The V gene's germline CDR1 is SGHTS and CDR2 YDEGEE. This CDR3 has 15 residues. The V segment lost 6 bases and the J segment 2 bases; nucleotides outside the gene matches: 11.

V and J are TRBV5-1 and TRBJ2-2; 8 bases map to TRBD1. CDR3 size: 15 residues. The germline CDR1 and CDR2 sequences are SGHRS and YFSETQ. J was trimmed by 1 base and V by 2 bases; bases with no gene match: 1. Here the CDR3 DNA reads TGCGCCAGCAGCTTAGGGACAGGGAACACCGGGGAGCTGTTTTTT. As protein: CASSLGTGNTGELFF.

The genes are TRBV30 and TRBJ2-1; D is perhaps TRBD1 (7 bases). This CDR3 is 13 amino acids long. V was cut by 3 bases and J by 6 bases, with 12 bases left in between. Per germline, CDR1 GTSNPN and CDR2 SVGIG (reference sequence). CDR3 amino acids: CAWRQGGINEQFF. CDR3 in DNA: TGTGCCTGGAGGCAGGGGGGAATCAATGAGCAGTTCTTC.

CDR3 in amino acids: CASSAAGGARYGYTF. The CDR3 nucleotides read TGTGCCAGCAGCGCCGCAGGGGGCGCGCGGTATGGCTACACCTTC. The chain has TRBV9 and TRBJ1-2, with 8 bases lining up with TRBD1. The CDR3 contains 15 residues. Germline assignment: CDR1 SGDLS and CDR2 YYNGEE. V trimming: 3 bases; J trimming: 5 bases; junction bases outside the gene matches: 9.

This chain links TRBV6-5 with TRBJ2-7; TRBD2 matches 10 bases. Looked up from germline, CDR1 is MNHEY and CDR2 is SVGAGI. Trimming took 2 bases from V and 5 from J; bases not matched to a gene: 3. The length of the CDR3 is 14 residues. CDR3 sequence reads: CASSYSGRADEQYF. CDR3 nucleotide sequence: TGTGCCAGCAGTTACAGCGGGAGGGCCGACGAGCAGTACTTC.

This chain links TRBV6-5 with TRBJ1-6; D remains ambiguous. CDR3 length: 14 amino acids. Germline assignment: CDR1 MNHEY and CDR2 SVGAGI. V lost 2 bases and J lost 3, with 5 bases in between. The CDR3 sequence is CASSYTDYNSPLHF. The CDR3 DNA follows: TGTGCCAGCAGTTACACCGACTATAATTCACCCCTCCACTTT.

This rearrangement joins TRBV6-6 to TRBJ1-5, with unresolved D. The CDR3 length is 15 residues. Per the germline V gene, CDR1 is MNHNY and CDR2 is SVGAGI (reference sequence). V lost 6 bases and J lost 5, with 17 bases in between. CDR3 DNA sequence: TGTGCCAGCAGCATCCAGCCGACTCGAGATCAGCCCCAGCATTTT. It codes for CASSIQPTRDQPQHF.

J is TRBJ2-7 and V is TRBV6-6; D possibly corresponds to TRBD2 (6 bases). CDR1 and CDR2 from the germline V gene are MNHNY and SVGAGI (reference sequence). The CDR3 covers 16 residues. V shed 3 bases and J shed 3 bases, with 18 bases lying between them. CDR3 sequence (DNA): TGTGCCAGCAGTTATTCCCTCCCAGCGGGTTTCTACGAGCAGTACTTC. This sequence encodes CASSYSLPAGFYEQYF.

The CDR3 region has the DNA TGTGCCAGCAGTGCGGGGTGGGGGATTCCACCCCTCCACTTT. This codes for CASSAGWGIPPLHF. The chain has TRBV6-5 and TRBJ1-6; the D gene is possibly TRBD1 (5 bases). V dropped 5 bases and J dropped 11 bases, with 16 bases sitting between them. From germline, CDR1 is MNHEY and CDR2 SVGAGI. The CDR3 contains 14 residues.

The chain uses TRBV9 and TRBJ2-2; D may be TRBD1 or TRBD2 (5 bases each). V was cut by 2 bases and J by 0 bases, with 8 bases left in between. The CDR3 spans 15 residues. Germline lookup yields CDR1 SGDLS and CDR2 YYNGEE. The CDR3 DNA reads TGTGCCAGCAGCGTCCGGGACCCGAACACCGGGGAGCTGTTTTTT. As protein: CASSVRDPNTGELFF.

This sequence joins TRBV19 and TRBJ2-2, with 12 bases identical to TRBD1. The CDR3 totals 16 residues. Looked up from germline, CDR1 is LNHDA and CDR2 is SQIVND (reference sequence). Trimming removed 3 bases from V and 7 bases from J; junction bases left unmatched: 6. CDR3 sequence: CASSIRGQGAGGELFF. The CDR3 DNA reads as TGTGCCAGTAGTATCCGGGGACAGGGGGCTGGCGGGGAGCTGTTTTTT.

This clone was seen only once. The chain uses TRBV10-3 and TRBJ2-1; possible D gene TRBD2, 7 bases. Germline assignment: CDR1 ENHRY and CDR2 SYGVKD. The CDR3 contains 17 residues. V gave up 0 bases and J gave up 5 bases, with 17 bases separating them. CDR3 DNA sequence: TGTGCCATCAGTGAGTCTGGTGGGGGGGCTTCCCACAATGAGCAGTTCTTC. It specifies CAISESGGGASHNEQFF.

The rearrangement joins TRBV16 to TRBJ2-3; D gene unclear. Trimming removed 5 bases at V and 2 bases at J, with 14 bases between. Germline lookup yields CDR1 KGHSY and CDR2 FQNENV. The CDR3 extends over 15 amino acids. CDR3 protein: CASSWGSVSTDTQYF. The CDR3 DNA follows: TGTGCCAGCAGCTGGGGTTCGGTTTCCACAGATACGCAGTATTTT.

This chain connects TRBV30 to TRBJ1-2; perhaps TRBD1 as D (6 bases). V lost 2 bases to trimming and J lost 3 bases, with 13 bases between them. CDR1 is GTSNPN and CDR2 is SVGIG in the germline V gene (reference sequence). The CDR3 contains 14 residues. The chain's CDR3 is CAWSRGGNDYGYTF. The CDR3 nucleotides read TGTGCCTGGAGTCGAGGGGGTAATGACTATGGCTACACCTTC.

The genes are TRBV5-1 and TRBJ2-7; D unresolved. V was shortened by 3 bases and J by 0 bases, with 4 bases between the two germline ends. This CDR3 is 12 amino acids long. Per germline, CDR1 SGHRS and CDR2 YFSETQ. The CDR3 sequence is CASSSNSYEQYF. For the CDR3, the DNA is TGCGCCAGCAGCTCGAACTCCTACGAGCAGTACTTC.

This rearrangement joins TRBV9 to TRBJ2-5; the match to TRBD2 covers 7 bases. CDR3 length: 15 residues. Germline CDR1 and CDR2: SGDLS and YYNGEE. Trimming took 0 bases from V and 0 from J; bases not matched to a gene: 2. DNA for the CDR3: TGTGCCAGCAGCGTAGCGGGGGGAGACCAAGAGACCCAGTACTTC. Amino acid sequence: CASSVAGGDQETQYF.

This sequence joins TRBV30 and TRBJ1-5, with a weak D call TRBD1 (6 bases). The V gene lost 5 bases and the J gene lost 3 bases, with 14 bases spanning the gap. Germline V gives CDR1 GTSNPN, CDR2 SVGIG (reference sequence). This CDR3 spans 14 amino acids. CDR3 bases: TGTGCCTGGCCTGCCGGGACACACAATCAGCCCCAGCATTTT. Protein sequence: CAWPAGTHNQPQHF.

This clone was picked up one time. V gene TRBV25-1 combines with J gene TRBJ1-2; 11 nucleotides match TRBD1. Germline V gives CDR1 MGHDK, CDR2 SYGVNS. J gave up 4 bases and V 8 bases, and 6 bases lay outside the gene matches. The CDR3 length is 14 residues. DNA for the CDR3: TGTGCCAGCCGGGACAGGGGGATTCCCTATGGCTACACCTTC. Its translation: CASRDRGIPYGYTF.